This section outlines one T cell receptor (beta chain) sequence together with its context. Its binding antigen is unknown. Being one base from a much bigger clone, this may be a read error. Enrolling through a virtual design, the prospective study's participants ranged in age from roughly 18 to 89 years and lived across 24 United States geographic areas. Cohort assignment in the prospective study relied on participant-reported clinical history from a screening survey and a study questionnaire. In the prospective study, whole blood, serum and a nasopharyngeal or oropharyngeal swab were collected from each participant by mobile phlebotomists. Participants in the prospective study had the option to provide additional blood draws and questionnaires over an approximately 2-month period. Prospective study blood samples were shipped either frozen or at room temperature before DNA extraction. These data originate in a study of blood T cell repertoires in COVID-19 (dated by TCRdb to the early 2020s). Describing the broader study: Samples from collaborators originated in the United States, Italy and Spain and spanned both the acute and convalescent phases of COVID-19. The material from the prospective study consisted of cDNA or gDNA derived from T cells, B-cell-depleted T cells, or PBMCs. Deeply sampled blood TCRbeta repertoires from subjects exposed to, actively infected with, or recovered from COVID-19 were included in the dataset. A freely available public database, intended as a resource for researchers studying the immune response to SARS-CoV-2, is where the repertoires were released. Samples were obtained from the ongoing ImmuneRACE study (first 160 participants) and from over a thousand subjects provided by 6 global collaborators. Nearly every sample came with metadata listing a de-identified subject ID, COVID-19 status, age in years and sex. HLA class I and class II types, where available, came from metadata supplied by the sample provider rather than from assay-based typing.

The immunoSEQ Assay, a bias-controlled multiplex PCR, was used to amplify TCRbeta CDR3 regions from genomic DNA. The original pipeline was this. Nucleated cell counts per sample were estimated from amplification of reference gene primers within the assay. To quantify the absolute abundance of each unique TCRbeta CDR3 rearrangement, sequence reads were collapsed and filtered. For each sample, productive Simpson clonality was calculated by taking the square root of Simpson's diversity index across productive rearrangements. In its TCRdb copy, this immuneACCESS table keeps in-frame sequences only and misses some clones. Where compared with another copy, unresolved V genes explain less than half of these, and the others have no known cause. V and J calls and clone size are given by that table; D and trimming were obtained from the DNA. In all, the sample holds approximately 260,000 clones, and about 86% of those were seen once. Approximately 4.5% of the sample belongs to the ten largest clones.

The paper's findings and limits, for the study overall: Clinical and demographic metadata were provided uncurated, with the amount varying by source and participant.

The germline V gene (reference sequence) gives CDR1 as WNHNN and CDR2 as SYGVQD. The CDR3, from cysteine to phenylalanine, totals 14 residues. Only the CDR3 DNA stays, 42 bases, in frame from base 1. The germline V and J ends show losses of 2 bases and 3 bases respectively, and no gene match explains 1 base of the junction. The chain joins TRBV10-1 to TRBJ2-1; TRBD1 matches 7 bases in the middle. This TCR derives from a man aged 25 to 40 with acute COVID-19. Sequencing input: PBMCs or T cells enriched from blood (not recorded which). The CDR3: CASSEGQDYNEQFF. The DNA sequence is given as TGCGCCAGCAGTGAGGGACAGGACTACAATGAGCAGTTCTTC.